This TCR beta chain was captured in a study of response to subunit inactivated influenza vaccine. Whole-study results and caveats: The authors put forward the suggestion that each seasonal influenza vaccination may bring in only a limited number of new T cells.

This clonotype turned up a few times. What it binds is unknown. TCRdb itself ran the RT-PCR reads through MiXCR, one entry per CDR3 protein. The profile shows 550,000 to 650,000 distinct CDR3 sequences, approximately 12% of them singletons. This CDR3 comprises 14 residues. Trimming cost V 6 bases and J 5 bases, with 16 bases left between them. Here the sequenced sample was PBMCs from blood, taken on the day of vaccination. V and J are TRBV12-3 or TRBV12-4 and TRBJ2-5; D may be TRBD2 (6 bases). The TCR originated in a man in his forties or fifties who received an inactivated influenza vaccine. The CDR3 reads CASRRTSSSETQYF. CDR3 bases: TGTGCCAGCAGGCGAACTAGCTCTAGTGAGACCCAGTACTTC.